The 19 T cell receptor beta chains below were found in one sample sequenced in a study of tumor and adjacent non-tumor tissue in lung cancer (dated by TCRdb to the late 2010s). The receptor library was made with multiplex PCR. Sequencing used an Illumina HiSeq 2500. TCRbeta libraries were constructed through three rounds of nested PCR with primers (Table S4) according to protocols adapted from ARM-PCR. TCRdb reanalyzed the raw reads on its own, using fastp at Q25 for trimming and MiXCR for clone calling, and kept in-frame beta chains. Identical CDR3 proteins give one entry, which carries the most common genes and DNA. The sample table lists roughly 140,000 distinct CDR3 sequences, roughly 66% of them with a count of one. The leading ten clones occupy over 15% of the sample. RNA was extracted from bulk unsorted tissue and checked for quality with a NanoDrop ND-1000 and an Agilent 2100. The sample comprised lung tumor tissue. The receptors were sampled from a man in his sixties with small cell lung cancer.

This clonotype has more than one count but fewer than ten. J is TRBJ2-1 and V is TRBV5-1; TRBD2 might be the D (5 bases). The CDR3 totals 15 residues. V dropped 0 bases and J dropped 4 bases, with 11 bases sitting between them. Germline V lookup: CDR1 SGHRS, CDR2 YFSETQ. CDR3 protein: CASSLGGDRYNEQFF. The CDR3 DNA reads TGCGCCAGCAGCTTGGGGGGAGACCGGTACAATGAGCAGTTCTTC.

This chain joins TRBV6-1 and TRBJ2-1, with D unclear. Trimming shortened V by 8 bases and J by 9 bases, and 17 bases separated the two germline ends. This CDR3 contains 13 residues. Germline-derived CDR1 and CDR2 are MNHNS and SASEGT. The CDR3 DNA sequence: TGTGCCAGCTTCTGTGGCACAAGAAGTGAGCAGTTCTTC. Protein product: CASFCGTRSEQFF.

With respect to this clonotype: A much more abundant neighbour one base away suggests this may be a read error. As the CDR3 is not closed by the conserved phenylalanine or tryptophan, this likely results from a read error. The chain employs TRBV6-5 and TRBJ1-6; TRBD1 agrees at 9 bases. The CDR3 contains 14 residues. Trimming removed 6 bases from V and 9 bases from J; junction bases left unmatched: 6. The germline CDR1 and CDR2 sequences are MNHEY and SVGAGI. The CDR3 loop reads CASRSGQGSSPLHL. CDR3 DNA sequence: TGTGCCAGCAGGTCAGGACAGGGGAGTTCACCCCTCCACTTG.

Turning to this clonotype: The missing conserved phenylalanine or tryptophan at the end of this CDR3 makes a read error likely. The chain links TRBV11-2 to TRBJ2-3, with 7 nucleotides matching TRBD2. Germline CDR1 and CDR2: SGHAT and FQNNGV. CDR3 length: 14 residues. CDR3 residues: CTSTLAGEIDTQYI. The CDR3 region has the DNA TGTACCAGCACCTTAGCGGGTGAAATAGATACGCAGTATATT.

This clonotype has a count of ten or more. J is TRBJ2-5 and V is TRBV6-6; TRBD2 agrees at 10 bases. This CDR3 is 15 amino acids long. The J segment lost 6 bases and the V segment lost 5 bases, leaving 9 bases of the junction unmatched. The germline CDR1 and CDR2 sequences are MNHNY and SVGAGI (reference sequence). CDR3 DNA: TGTGCCAGCAGTCCCAGCGAGCGGGAGGGGAAGACCCAGTACTTC. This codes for CASSPSEREGKTQYF.

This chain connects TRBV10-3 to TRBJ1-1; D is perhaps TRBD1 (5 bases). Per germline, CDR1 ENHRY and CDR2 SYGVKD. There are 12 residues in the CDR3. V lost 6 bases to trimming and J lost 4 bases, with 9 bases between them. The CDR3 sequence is CAISQGSTEAFF. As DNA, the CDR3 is TGTGCCATCAGCCAGGGCTCCACTGAAGCTTTCTTT.

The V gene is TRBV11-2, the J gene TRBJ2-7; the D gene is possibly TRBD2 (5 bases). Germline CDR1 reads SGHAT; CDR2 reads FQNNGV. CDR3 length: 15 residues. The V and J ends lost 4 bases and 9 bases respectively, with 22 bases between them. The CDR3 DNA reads TGTGCCAGCAGCTCAGCGGCCCCCAGGTTCTACTGGCAGTACTTC. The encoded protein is CASSSAAPRFYWQYF.

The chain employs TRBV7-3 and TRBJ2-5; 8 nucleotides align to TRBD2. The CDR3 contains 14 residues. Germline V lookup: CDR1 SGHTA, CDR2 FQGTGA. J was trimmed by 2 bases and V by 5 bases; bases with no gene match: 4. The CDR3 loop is CASSAGGSQETQYF. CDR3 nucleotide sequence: TGTGCCAGCAGCGCGGGGGGCAGTCAAGAGACCCAGTACTTC.

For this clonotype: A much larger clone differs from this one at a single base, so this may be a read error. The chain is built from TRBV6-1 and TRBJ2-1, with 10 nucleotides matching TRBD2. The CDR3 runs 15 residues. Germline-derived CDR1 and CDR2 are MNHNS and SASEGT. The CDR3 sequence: CASSVPSGSRDELFF. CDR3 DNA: TGTGCCAGCAGTGTACCTAGCGGGAGTCGGGATGAGCTGTTCTTC.

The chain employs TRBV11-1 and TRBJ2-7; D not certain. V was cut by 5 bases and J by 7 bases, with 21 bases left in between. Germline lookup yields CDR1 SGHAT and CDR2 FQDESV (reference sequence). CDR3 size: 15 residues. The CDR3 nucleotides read TGTGCCAGCAGCCCCACGTGGGGTAGCCAAAATGAGCAGTACTTC. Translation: CASSPTWGSQNEQYF.

The CDR3 DNA is TGCGCCAGCAGCCCACCACCCCCGGAGGGGGGATTCTGGTCCGATACGCAGTATTTT. Translation: CASSPPPPEGGFWSDTQYF. This chain joins TRBV4-1 and TRBJ2-3; the D call may be TRBD1 or TRBD2 (6 bases each). The CDR3 is 19 residues long. The germline V and J ends were trimmed by 4 bases and 6 bases, with 29 bases remaining between them. Per germline, CDR1 MGHRA and CDR2 YSYEKL.

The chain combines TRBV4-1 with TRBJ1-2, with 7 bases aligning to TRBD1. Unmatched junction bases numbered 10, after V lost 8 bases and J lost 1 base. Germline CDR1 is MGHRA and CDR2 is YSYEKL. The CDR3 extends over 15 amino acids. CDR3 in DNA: TGCGCCAGCGGGACCTGGACAGGCTTTAACTATGGCTACACCTTC. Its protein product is CASGTWTGFNYGYTF.

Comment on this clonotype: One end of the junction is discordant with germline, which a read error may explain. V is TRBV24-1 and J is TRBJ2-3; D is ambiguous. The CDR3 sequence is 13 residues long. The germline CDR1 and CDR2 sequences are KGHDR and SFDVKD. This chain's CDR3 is CDTSDSWAGTQYF. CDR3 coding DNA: TGTGACACCAGTGATTCCTGGGCCGGTACGCAGTACTTT.

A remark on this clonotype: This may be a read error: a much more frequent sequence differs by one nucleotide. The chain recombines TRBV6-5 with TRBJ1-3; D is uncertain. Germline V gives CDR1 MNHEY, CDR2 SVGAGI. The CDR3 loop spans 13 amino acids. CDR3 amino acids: CASSPEAGNTVYF. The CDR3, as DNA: TGTGCCAGCAGTCCCGAGGCTGGAAACACCGTATATTTT.

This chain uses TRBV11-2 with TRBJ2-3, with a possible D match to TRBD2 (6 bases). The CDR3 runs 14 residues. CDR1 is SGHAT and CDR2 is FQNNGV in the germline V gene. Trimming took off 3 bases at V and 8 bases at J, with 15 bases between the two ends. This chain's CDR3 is CASSFDLARGTQYF. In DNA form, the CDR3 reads TGTGCCAGCAGCTTTGATCTAGCGAGAGGTACGCAGTATTTT.

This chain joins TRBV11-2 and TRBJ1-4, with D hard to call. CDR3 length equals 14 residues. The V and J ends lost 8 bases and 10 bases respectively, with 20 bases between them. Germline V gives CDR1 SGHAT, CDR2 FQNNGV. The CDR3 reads CASSQSDPGRKLFF. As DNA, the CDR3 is TGTGCCAGCTCTCAGTCGGACCCGGGGAGAAAACTGTTTTTT. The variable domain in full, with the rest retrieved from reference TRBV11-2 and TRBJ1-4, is EAGVAQSPRYKIIEKRQSVAFWCNPISGHATLYWYQQILGQGPKLLIQFQNNGVVDDSQLPKDRFSAERLKGVDSTLKIQPAKLEDSAVYLCASSQSDPGRKLFFGSGTQLSVL.

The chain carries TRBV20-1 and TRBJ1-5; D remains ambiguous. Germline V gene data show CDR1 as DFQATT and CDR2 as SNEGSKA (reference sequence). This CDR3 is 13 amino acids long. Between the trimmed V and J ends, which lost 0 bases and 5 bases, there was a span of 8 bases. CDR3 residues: CSARDAGDQPQHF. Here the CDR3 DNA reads TGCAGTGCTAGAGATGCGGGCGATCAGCCCCAGCATTTT.

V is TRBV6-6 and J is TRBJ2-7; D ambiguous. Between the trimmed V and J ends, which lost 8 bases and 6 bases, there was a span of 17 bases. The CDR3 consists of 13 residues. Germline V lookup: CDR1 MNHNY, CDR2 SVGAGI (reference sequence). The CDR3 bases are TGTGCCAGCGGTACCCAATCTTTCGCCGAGCAGTACTTC. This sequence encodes CASGTQSFAEQYF.

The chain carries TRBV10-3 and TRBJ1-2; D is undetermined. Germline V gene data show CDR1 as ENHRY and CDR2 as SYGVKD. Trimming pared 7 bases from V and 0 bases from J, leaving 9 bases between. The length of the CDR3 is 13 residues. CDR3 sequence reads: CAINDGTNYGYTF. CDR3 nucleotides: TGTGCCATCAACGACGGAACTAACTATGGCTACACCTTC.